The entry that follows covers one T cell receptor beta chain sequence. The sample originates from a study of low-dose radiotherapy and immunotherapy resistance in tumors. On the study more broadly: TRAV- and TRBV-specific primers, spanning alpha and beta chains, primed first-strand cDNA.

Losses at the gene ends were 4 bases for V and 5 bases for J; bases not matched to a gene: 5. In germline, CDR1 is MNHNY, CDR2 SVGAGI (reference sequence). CDR3 length: 14 residues. Both a constant-region primer and a V-primer adapter served to amplify TCRs across 15 to 25 PCR cycles. TCRdb re-called the reads with MiXCR, one entry per CDR3 protein. The table shows roughly 48,000 distinct CDR3 sequences, with around a third occurring only once. Sample time point: after trial treatment. Treatment specified: LDRT plus nivolumab, ipilimumab, low-dose cyclophosphamide and aspirin (RACIN trial). The specimen comprised PBMCs, sampled after low-dose radiotherapy plus immunotherapy. The rearrangement uses TRBV6-6 and TRBJ2-1, with TRBD1 matching over 7 bases. This receptor was taken from a male donor with rectosigmoid adenocarcinoma. The CDR3 sequence is CASSLEGANNEQFF. CDR3 DNA sequence: TGTGCCAGCAGTTTAGAGGGGGCGAACAATGAGCAGTTCTTC.